Listed here are 20 T cell receptor beta chains from one sample, sequenced in a study of blood T cell repertoires in COVID-19 (dated by TCRdb to about 2020). Library preparation was by the immunoSEQ multiplex PCR assay. Not all clones reach the TCRdb copy of this immuneACCESS table, which keeps in-frame sequences only. Checked studies attribute under half of the gap to unresolved V genes and leave the rest unexplained. Across this sample there are 130,000 to 150,000 clones, with around 84% seen only once. The ten largest make up 35% to 40% of the sample. Source material: peripheral blood. Every receptor here comes from a human donor in a cohort sampled during active COVID-19.

V is TRBV7-2 and J is TRBJ1-2, with D possibly being TRBD1 (6 bases). The CDR3 length is 14 residues. V was cut by 4 bases and J by 0 bases, with 9 bases left in between. Germline V gives CDR1 SGHTA, CDR2 FQGNSA. The CDR3 bases are TGTGCCAGCAGCTCGGACAGAACTAACTATGGCTACACCTTC. It translates to CASSSDRTNYGYTF. Drawing the rest from reference TRBV7-2 and TRBJ1-2, the complete variable domain is GAGVSQSPSNKVTEKGKDVELRCDPISGHTALYWYRQSLGQGLEFLIYFQGNSAPDKSGLPSDRFSAERTGGSVSTLTIQRTQQEDSAVYLCASSSDRTNYGYTFGSGTRLTVV.

The chain carries TRBV7-9 and TRBJ1-3; no clear D. CDR1 and CDR2 from the germline V gene are SEHNR and FQNEAQ (reference sequence). The CDR3 is 12 residues long. The V gene lost 2 bases and the J gene lost 3 bases, with 2 bases spanning the gap. The CDR3 sequence: CASSLHGNTIYF. The CDR3 DNA follows: TGTGCCAGCAGCTTACATGGAAACACCATATATTTT. Based on the CDR3 plus reference TRBV7-9 and TRBJ1-3, the full variable domain is DTGVSQNPRHKITKRGQNVTFRCDPISEHNRLYWYRQTLGQGPEFLTYFQNEAQLEKSRLLSDRFSAERPKGSFSTLEIQRTEQGDSAMYLCASSLHGNTIYFGEGSWLTVV.

J is TRBJ1-4 and V is TRBV5-5, with D perhaps matching TRBD1 (6 bases). Germline values: CDR1 SGHKS, CDR2 YYEKEE (reference sequence). The CDR3 is 14 amino acids. V lost 7 bases, J lost 8 bases, and 18 bases lay in between. The CDR3 DNA sequence: TGTGCCAGCGCTCCCCCCACAGGGAACGAAAAACTGTTTTTT. It is translated as CASAPPTGNEKLFF.

The chain is built from TRBV18 and TRBJ1-5; 7 bases line up with TRBD1. Germline CDR1 and CDR2: KGHSH and LQKENI. V shed 6 bases and J 4 bases; nucleotides not matched to a gene: 9. The CDR3 spans 15 residues. CDR3 amino acids: CASSPGQVQNQPQHF. The CDR3 DNA is TGTGCCAGCTCGCCTGGACAGGTTCAAAATCAGCCCCAGCATTTT.

This chain joins TRBV6-6 and TRBJ1-6, with 9 nucleotides matching TRBD1. V shed 6 bases and J 6 bases; nucleotides not matched to a gene: 24. The CDR3 is made up of 21 amino acids. Germline-derived CDR1 and CDR2 are MNHNY and SVGAGI (reference sequence). CDR3 in DNA: TGTGCCAGCAGCCGCAACCTATCCCCGGGACAGGGTAAAGGGGTTAATTCACCCCTCCACTTT. Protein sequence: CASSRNLSPGQGKGVNSPLHF.

The chain recombines TRBV28 with TRBJ2-7, with D maybe TRBD2 (5 bases). The CDR3 sequence is 16 residues long. In germline, CDR1 is MDHEN, CDR2 SYDVKM. Trimming took 4 bases from V and 0 from J, leaving 16 bases between them. The CDR3 DNA is TGTGCCAGCAGTTGGGCGAGGGCCTCCTTCTCCTACGAGCAGTACTTC. Translated: CASSWARASFSYEQYF.

The CDR3 coding sequence is TGCAGCGTTGAGAGAGAGACAGGCGGCTATGGCTACACCTTC. It translates to CSVERETGGYGYTF. J is TRBJ1-2 and V is TRBV29-1, with D possibly TRBD1 on 6 matching bases. V was shortened by 3 bases and J by 4 bases, with 15 bases between the two germline ends. The CDR3 runs 14 residues. Germline V gene data show CDR1 as SQVTM and CDR2 as ANQGSEA.

This chain connects TRBV10-3 to TRBJ2-7, with 9 positions matching TRBD1. Germline-derived CDR1 and CDR2 are ENHRY and SYGVKD. The CDR3 has 13 amino acids. Germline trimming cut 9 bases from V and 3 bases from J; bases unmatched to any gene: 6. In DNA form, the CDR3 reads TGTGCCATGCAACCGGGACAGGGCTACGAGCAGTACTTC. Its protein product is CAMQPGQGYEQYF.

This sequence joins TRBV5-6 and TRBJ1-3, with TRBD1 as a possible D gene (5 bases). CDR1 SGHDT and CDR2 YYEEEE come from the germline V gene. Trimming removed 1 base at V and 0 bases at J, with 8 bases between. The CDR3 covers 15 residues. CDR3 in DNA: TGTGCCAGCAGCTTGCCCGGGGGCTCTGGAAACACCATATATTTT. Its protein product is CASSLPGGSGNTIYF. The variable domain in full, completed from reference TRBV5-6 and TRBJ1-3, reads DAGVTQSPTHLIKTRGQQVTLRCSPKSGHDTVSWYQQALGQGPQFIFQYYEEEERQRGNFPDRFSGHQFPNYSSELNVNALLLGDSALYLCASSLPGGSGNTIYFGEGSWLTVV.

The chain uses TRBV4-2 and TRBJ2-1; 14 positions match TRBD2. The CDR3 has 15 residues. The germline V gene has CDR1 LGHNA and CDR2 YNFKEQ. Trimming took 1 base from V and 10 from J; bases not matched to a gene: 3. The CDR3 loop reads CASSQGTSGGQEQFF. CDR3 sequence (DNA): TGTGCCAGCAGCCAAGGGACTAGCGGGGGGCAAGAGCAGTTCTTC.

The V call is TRBV3-1 (or the pseudogene TRBV3-2), the J call TRBJ2-3; a weak D match, TRBD2 (6 bases). CDR1 and CDR2 (germline): LGHDT, YNNKEL (reference sequence). The CDR3 is 15 residues long. Trimming pared 0 bases from V and 1 base from J, leaving 8 bases between. The CDR3 DNA reads as TGTGCCAGCAGCCAAGATCCGGGGGGCACAGATACGCAGTATTTT. Protein: CASSQDPGGTDTQYF.

This chain connects TRBV4-1 to TRBJ2-5, with TRBD2 matching 11 bases. Germline CDR1 is MGHRA and CDR2 is YSYEKL. V dropped 1 base and J dropped 2; count of bases not matched to a gene: 3. This CDR3 is 16 amino acids long. The CDR3 loop reads CASSQGLAGPQETQYF. CDR3 bases: TGCGCCAGCAGCCAAGGACTAGCGGGGCCACAAGAGACCCAGTACTTC.

The chain has TRBV10-3 and TRBJ2-7; maybe TRBD1 (5 bases). Germline values: CDR1 ENHRY, CDR2 SYGVKD. Trimming took 0 bases from V and 2 from J, leaving 11 bases between them. CDR3 length: 15 residues. The CDR3 reads CAISESLPGTYEQYF. CDR3 DNA: TGTGCCATCAGTGAGTCTCTGCCAGGGACCTACGAGCAGTACTTC.

The chain combines TRBV18 with TRBJ1-4; D remains ambiguous. Germline V gives CDR1 KGHSH, CDR2 LQKENI. V was clipped by 2 bases and J by 4 bases, with 17 bases between them. The CDR3 length is 17 residues. The CDR3 spells CASSPDWRVGLNEKLFF. CDR3 coding DNA: TGTGCCAGCTCACCAGATTGGAGGGTGGGCCTTAATGAAAAACTGTTTTTT.

V gene TRBV5-4 combines with J gene TRBJ2-1; no clear D gene. Trimming left V 4 bases short and J 6 bases short, with 14 bases between. Germline V gene data show CDR1 as SGHNT and CDR2 as YYREEE (reference sequence). This CDR3 contains 14 residues. The chain's CDR3 is CASSPPGLGNEQFF. The CDR3 region has the DNA TGTGCCAGCAGCCCCCCGGGTTTAGGCAATGAGCAGTTCTTC.

The chain links TRBV5-1 to TRBJ1-3; the D is unclear. CDR1 is SGHRS and CDR2 is YFSETQ in the germline V gene. The length of the CDR3 is 17 residues. The V gene lost 7 bases and the J gene lost 1 base, with 21 bases spanning the gap. The CDR3 DNA sequence: TGCGCCAGCGCCCCCTCTGAGGGTATTAGTTCTGGAAACACCATATATTTT. Protein sequence: CASAPSEGISSGNTIYF.

V gene TRBV5-4 combines with J gene TRBJ2-7; 7 bases line up with TRBD1. This CDR3 is 15 amino acids long. Germline CDR1 reads SGHNT; CDR2 reads YYREEE (reference sequence). The V and J ends lost 0 bases and 0 bases, in that order; junction bases with no gene match: 3. CDR3 sequence reads: CASSLGRGSSYEQYF. The CDR3 DNA sequence: TGTGCCAGCAGCTTGGGCAGGGGGAGCTCCTACGAGCAGTACTTC.

The rearrangement uses TRBV6-2 or TRBV6-3 and TRBJ1-1; no firm D call. V lost 0 bases and J lost 4, with 6 bases in between. Germline assignment: CDR1 MNHEY and CDR2 SVGEGT. The CDR3 runs to 13 residues. Here the CDR3 DNA reads TGTGCCAGCAGTTACTCGGCAGTCACTGAAGCTTTCTTT. Encoded protein: CASSYSAVTEAFF.

The chain is built from TRBV5-5 and TRBJ1-2, with D uncertain. CDR3 length equals 14 residues. Per germline, CDR1 SGHKS and CDR2 YYEKEE (reference sequence). V lost 2 bases and J 4 bases, leaving 12 bases between the germline ends. The CDR3 sequence is CASSLYGQTYGYTF. In DNA form, the CDR3 reads TGTGCCAGCAGCTTATATGGGCAGACCTATGGCTACACCTTC.

The chain recombines TRBV30 with TRBJ2-5, with D unclear. Between the trimmed V and J ends, which lost 4 bases and 5 bases, there was a span of 14 bases. Germline-derived CDR1 and CDR2 are GTSNPN and SVGIG (reference sequence). This CDR3 region has 13 residues. CDR3 DNA: TGTGCCTGGAAGGCAGACTTCTTTGAGACCCAGTACTTC. This encodes CAWKADFFETQYF.